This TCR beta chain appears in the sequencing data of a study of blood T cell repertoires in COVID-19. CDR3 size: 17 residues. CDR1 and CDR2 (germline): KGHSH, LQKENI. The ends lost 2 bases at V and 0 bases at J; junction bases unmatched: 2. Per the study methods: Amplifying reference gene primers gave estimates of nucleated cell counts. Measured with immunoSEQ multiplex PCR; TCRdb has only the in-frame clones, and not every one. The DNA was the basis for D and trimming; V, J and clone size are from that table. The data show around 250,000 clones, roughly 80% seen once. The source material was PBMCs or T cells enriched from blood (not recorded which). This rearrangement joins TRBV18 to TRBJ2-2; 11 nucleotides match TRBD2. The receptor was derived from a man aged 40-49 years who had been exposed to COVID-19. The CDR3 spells CASSPRLAGSNTGELFF. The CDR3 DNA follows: TGTGCCAGCTCACCAAGACTAGCGGGATCGAACACCGGGGAGCTGTTTTTT.